This T cell receptor beta chain was obtained from a study of cytomegalovirus exposure and HLA in healthy donors. Germline V gene sequence: CDR1 SGHTA, CDR2 FQGNSA. The CDR3 is 13 residues long. A multiplex PCR was run with 60 Vbeta primers and 13 Jbeta primers. Sequencing was performed with immunoSEQ multiplex PCR; in TCRdb, only in-frame clones are kept and a portion is missing. Here the sample spans roughly 93,000 clones, around 81% being singletons. Of note for this clone: The antigen is not known.

Findings and caveats of the study: Later, an analysis found that common viral pathogens appeared to be linked with several of the most significant clusters. High sensitivity and specificity were reportedly achieved when the classifier diagnosed cytomegalovirus status.

The chain recombines TRBV7-2 with TRBJ2-5; possible D gene TRBD1, 5 bases. The J call may be wrong; the DNA end is better matched by TRBJ2-7. Sequencing was done on a sample of PBMCs. The sequence was collected from a man aged 25-45 years in good health and CMV-seronegative. The CDR3 DNA sequence: TGTGCCAGCAGCTTACCCAGGGCAGCCGAGCAGTACTTC. It codes for CASSLPRAAEQYF.